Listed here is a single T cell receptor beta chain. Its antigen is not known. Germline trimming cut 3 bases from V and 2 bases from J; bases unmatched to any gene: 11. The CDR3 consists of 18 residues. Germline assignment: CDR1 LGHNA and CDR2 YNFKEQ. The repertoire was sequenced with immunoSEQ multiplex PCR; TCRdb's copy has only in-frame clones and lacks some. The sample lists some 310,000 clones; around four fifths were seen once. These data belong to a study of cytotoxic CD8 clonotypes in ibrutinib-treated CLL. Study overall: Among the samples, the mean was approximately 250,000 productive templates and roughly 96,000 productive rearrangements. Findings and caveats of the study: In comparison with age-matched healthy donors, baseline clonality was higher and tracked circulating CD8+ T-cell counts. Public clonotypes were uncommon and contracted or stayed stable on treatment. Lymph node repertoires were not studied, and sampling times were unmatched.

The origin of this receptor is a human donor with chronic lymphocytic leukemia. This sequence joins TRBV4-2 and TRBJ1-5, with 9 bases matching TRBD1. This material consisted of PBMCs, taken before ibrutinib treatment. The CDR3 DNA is TGTGCCAGCAGCCACGGGACAGGGAAAGGGGGCGGCAATCAGCCCCAGCATTTT. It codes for CASSHGTGKGGGNQPQHF.